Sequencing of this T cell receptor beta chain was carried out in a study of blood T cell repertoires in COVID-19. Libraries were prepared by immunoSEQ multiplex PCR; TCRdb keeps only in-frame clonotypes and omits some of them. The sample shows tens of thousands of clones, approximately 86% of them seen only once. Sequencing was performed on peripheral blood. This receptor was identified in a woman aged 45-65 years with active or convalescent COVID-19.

CDR3 region: CASSQDTPGLTGELFF. CDR3 sequence (DNA): TGCGCCAGCAGCCAAGATACGCCAGGGTTAACCGGGGAGCTGTTTTTT. The chain uses TRBV4-3 and TRBJ2-2; D is possibly TRBD1 (5 bases). The CDR3 has 16 amino acids. Germline CDR1 and CDR2: LGHNA and YSLEER. Deletions cut 0 bases from V and 5 bases from J, with 13 bases between.